The clone carrying this T cell receptor (beta chain) was picked up many times. Antigen: not known. This sample was included in a study of T cell repertoires in cytomegalovirus infection. Germline V gene data show CDR1 as SGHVS and CDR2 as FNYEAQ. CDR3 length: 16 amino acids. V was pared by 4 bases and J by 0 bases, with 6 bases of the junction left unmatched. TCRdb itself ran the reads through MiXCR, one entry per CDR3 protein. The table includes roughly 990,000 distinct CDR3 sequences, around 30% detected once. This chain joins TRBV7-6 and TRBJ1-1, with 9 bases lining up with TRBD1. The clonotype originates from a human donor in good health (CMV status not recorded). Some clones in this sample may be carry-over from other donors' samples. The input for sequencing was cultured CD8+ T cells from PBMCs, taken from culture after CMV antigen stimulation. As DNA, the CDR3 is TGTGCCAGCAGCTGGACCGGGACAGGGATGAACACTGAAGCTTTCTTT. Protein product: CASSWTGTGMNTEAFF. The full variable domain, completed using reference TRBV7-6 and TRBJ1-1, is GAGVSQSPRYKVTKRGQDVALRCDPISGHVSLYWYRQALGQGPEFLTYFNYEAQQDKSGLPNDRFSAERPEGSISTLTIQRTEQRDSAMYRCASSWTGTGMNTEAFFGQGTRLTVV.